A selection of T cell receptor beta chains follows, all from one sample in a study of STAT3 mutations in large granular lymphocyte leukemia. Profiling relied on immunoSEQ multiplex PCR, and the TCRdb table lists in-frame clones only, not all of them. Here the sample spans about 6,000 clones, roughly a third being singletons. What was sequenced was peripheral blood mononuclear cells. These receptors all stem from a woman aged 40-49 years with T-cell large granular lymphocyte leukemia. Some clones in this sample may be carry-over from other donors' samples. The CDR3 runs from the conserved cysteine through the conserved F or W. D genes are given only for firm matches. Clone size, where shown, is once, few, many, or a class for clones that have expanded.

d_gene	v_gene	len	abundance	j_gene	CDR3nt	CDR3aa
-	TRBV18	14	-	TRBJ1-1	TGTGCCAGCTCACCAGCAGGGATGGACACTGAAGCTTTCTTT	CASSPAGMDTEAFF
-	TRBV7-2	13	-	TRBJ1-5	TGTGCCAGCAGCCAAGCAGGAAATCAGCCCCAGCATTTT	CASSQAGNQPQHF
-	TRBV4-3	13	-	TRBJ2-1	TGCGCCAGCCCACCCCTTCACGCCGGCGAGCAGTTCTTC	CASPPLHAGEQFF
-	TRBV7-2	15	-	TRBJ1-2	TGTGCCAGCAGCTTAGCCAACGGGCTCGGCTATGGCTACACCTTC	CASSLANGLGYGYTF
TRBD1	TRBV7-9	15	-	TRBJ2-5	TGTGCCAGCAACGATGGGACAGGGGGCGCGGAGACCCAGTACTTC	CASNDGTGGAETQYF
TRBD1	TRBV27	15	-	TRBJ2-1	TGTGCCTCCTTATCTTGGGGACAGAATAACAATGAGCAGTTCTTC	CASLSWGQNNNEQFF
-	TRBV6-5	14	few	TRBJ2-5	TGTGCCAGCAGTCCCACAGGCGACCAAGAGACCCAGTACTTC	CASSPTGDQETQYF
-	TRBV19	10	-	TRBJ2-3	TGTGCCAGTAGTCACGGTACGCAGTATTTT	CASSHGTQYF
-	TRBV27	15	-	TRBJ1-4	TGTGCCAGCAGTTCATACAGGGAGGGGAGTGAAAAACTGTTTTTT	CASSSYREGSEKLFF
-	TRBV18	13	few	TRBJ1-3	TGTGCCAGCTCAGAAGACCAGGCTAACACCATATATTTT	CASSEDQANTIYF
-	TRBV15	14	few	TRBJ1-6	TGTGCCACCAGCAGACAGGGTTATAATTCACCCCTCCACTTT	CATSRQGYNSPLHF
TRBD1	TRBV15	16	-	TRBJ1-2	TGTGCCACCAGCAGTCATCCGCGGGACAGTCATTATGGCTACACCTTC	CATSSHPRDSHYGYTF